Listed below are T cell receptor beta chains from one sample, sequenced in a study of CD8+CD57+ T cells in acquired aplastic anemia. TCRdb fed the reads into MiXCR, producing one record per CDR3 protein. The sample yields about 110,000 distinct CDR3 sequences, approximately 48% seen once. The material sequenced was sorted CD4+, CD8+, or CD8+CD57+ T cells (not recorded which) from PBMCs. Receptors originate from a human donor in good health, serving as a control. Each CDR3 is given with its conserved first and last residue. The D gene is left open where the match is weak. Clone size appears in some rows only: once, few, many, or a class for an expanded clone.

D gene,clone size,J gene,V gene,CDR3 length,CDR3 protein,CDR3 DNA
.,.,TRBJ1-1,TRBV2,15,CASSREQGANTEAFF,TGTGCCAGCAGCAGAGAACAGGGAGCGAACACTGAAGCTTTCTTT
TRBD1,.,TRBJ1-1,TRBV7-6,16,CASSPDRGREYTEAFF,TGTGCCAGCAGCCCAGACAGGGGTAGGGAATACACTGAAGCTTTCTTT
.,.,TRBJ1-1,TRBV5-5,14,CASSLGDGGTEAFF,TGTGCCAGCAGCTTGGGGGACGGGGGGACTGAAGCTTTCTTT
TRBD2,many,TRBJ2-1,TRBV5-4,16,CASSMAGGSSYNEQFF,TGTGCCAGCAGTATGGCCGGGGGGAGCTCCTACAATGAGCAGTTCTTC
TRBD2,many,TRBJ2-2,TRBV24-1,16,CATSDWTSGGHGELFF,TGTGCCACCAGTGATTGGACTAGCGGGGGCCACGGGGAGCTGTTTTTT
.,few,TRBJ2-7,TRBV5-4,14,CASSQPGNSYEQYF,TGTGCCAGCAGCCAGCCGGGAAACTCCTACGAGCAGTACTTC
.,many,TRBJ1-2,TRBV7-2,14,CASSLEGRAVGYTF,TGTGCCAGCAGCTTAGAGGGCAGGGCGGTTGGCTACACCTTC
.,many,TRBJ1-4,TRBV19,14,CASSIAPGNEKLFF,TGTGCCAGTAGTATTGCCCCCGGGAATGAAAAACTGTTTTTT
.,.,TRBJ1-2,TRBV7-6,13,CASSLRGSYGYTF,TGTGCCAGCAGCTTAAGGGGGTCCTATGGCTACACCTTC
.,many,TRBJ2-7,TRBV29-1,14,CSVETGTTRYEQYF,TGCAGCGTTGAAACCGGGACAACTCGCTACGAGCAGTACTTC
TRBD2,few,TRBJ2-1,TRBV5-1,15,CASSLRGGAWNEQFF,TGCGCCAGCAGCTTGCGCGGGGGGGCGTGGAATGAGCAGTTCTTC
.,.,TRBJ1-5,TRBV11-2,17,CASSYRYAPYENQPQHF,TGTGCCAGCAGCTATCGATATGCCCCGTACGAAAATCAGCCCCAGCATTTT
.,.,TRBJ1-3,TRBV19,14,CASRAWTTRNTIYF,TGTGCCAGCCGTGCGTGGACGACTAGAAACACCATATATTTT
TRBD1,.,TRBJ1-4,TRBV11-2,15,CASSLDSGQNEKLFF,TGTGCCAGCAGCTTAGACTCGGGACAGAATGAAAAACTGTTTTTT
.,.,TRBJ2-7,TRBV7-2,15,CASSQGHSSSYEQYF,TGTGCCAGCAGCCAGGGCCACTCGAGCTCCTACGAGCAGTACTTC
TRBD2,many,TRBJ2-7,TRBV2,14,CASRIAGDSYEQYF,TGTGCCAGCAGGATAGCGGGGGACTCCTACGAGCAGTACTTC
.,many,TRBJ2-1,TRBV7-2,14,CASSFFDHNNEQFF,TGTGCCAGCAGCTTCTTTGACCATAACAATGAGCAGTTCTTC
TRBD1,.,TRBJ1-1,TRBV24-1,13,CATSRGKNTEAFF,TGTGCCACCAGCAGGGGGAAGAACACTGAAGCTTTCTTT
TRBD2,.,TRBJ2-7,TRBV10-3,14,CAISRAGEDHEQYF,TGTGCCATCAGTAGAGCGGGGGAAGACCACGAGCAGTACTTC
.,.,TRBJ1-2,TRBV2,12,CASRDQGDGYTF,TGTGCCAGCAGAGACCAGGGAGACGGCTACACCTTC
TRBD2,.,TRBJ2-7,TRBV7-1,16,CASSSFDGAGPYEQYF,TGTGCCAGCAGCTCTTTCGACGGAGCGGGGCCTTACGAGCAGTACTTC
TRBD1,once,TRBJ2-6,TRBV20-1,17,CSARPGTGVGGANVLTF,TGCAGTGCTAGACCCGGGACAGGGGTAGGAGGGGCCAACGTCCTGACTTTC
TRBD2,.,TRBJ2-5,TRBV7-2,15,CASSLLAGTPETQYF,TGTGCCAGCAGCTTACTAGCGGGGACCCCAGAGACCCAGTACTTC
.,.,TRBJ2-1,TRBV20-1,11,CSARGDDEQFF,TGCAGCGCTAGGGGTGACGATGAGCAGTTCTTC
TRBD1,.,TRBJ1-2,TRBV19,14,CASNGQGGGYGYTF,TGTGCCAGTAACGGACAGGGAGGGGGCTATGGCTACACCTTC
.,.,TRBJ1-2,TRBV7-9,15,CASSLHLGGNYGYTF,TGTGCCAGCAGCCTCCACCTGGGGGGGAACTATGGCTACACCTTC
.,.,TRBJ1-3,TRBV10-1,13,CASSGTAGNTIYF,TGCGCCAGCAGCGGGACGGCTGGAAACACCATATATTTT
TRBD1,.,TRBJ1-4,TRBV25-1,16,CASSPGQGALDEKLFF,TGTGCCAGCTCTCCGGGACAGGGGGCCCTTGATGAAAAACTGTTTTTT
.,.,TRBJ2-3,TRBV7-9,12,CASSLSVDTQYF,TGTGCCAGCAGCTTGAGTGTAGATACGCAGTATTTT
.,.,TRBJ1-1,TRBV29-1,15,CSVDWAQTGTAEAFF,TGCAGCGTTGATTGGGCCCAAACAGGGACCGCTGAAGCTTTCTTT
.,many,TRBJ1-1,TRBV7-2,12,CASSRGGTEAFF,TGTGCCAGCAGCCGTGGGGGGACTGAAGCTTTCTTT
.,.,TRBJ2-3,TRBV9,16,CASSVGTSRRGDTQYF,TGTGCCAGCAGCGTAGGCACTAGTCGGAGGGGTGATACGCAGTATTTT
TRBD1,.,TRBJ1-2,TRBV6-1,17,CASSLQTGTAANYGYTF,TGTGCCAGCAGCCTACAAACCGGGACAGCAGCTAACTATGGCTACACCTTC
TRBD2,.,TRBJ2-7,TRBV10-3,17,CAISEPKGLAGSYGQYF,TGTGCCATCAGTGAGCCAAAAGGACTAGCGGGGAGCTACGGGCAGTACTTC
TRBD1,.,TRBJ2-3,TRBV24-1,14,CATSDIQGRDTQYF,TGTGCCACCAGTGACATACAGGGGAGAGATACGCAGTATTTT
TRBD1,.,TRBJ2-7,TRBV9,15,CASSEGTGRAYEQYF,TGTGCCAGCAGCGAGGGGACAGGTAGGGCCTACGAGCAGTACTTC
TRBD2,many,TRBJ2-7,TRBV7-6,15,CASSLEIAGSYEQYF,TGTGCCAGCAGCCTGGAAATAGCGGGGTCCTACGAGCAGTACTTC
.,many,TRBJ1-4,TRBV2,14,CASSVSPSGEKLFF,TGTGCCAGCAGTGTTAGTCCTTCTGGGGAAAAACTGTTTTTT